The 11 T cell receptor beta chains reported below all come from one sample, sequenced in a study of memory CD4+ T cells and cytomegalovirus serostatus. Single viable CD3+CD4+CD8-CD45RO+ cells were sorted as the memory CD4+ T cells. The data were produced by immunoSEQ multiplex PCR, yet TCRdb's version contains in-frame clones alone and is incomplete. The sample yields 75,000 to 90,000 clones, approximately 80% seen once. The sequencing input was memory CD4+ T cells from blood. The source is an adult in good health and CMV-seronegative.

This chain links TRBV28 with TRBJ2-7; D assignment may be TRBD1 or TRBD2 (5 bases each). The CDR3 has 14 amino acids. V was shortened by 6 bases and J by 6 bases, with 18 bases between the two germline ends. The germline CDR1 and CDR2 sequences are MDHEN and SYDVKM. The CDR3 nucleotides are TGTGCCAGCAGGGCGGCCCAGGTGAGGGGCGAGCAGTACTTC. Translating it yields CASRAAQVRGEQYF.

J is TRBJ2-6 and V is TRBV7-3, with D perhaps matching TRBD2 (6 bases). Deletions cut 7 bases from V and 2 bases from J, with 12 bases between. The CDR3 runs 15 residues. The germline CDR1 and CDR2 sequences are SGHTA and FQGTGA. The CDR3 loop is CASNPSGAGANVLTF. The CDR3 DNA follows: TGTGCCAGCAACCCCTCGGGGGCTGGGGCCAACGTCCTGACTTTC. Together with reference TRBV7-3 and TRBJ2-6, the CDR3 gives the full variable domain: GAGVSQTPSNKVTEKGKYVELRCDPISGHTALYWYRQSLGQGPEFLIYFQGTGAADDSGLPNDRFFAVRPEGSVSTLKIQRTERGDSAVYLCASNPSGAGANVLTFGAGSRLTVL.

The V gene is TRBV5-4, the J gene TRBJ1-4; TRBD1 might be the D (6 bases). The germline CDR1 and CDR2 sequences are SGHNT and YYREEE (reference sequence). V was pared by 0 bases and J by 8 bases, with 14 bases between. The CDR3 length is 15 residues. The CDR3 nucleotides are TGTGCCAGCAGCTTGGGAGGGGGTCAGAAGGAAAAACTGTTTTTT. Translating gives CASSLGGGQKEKLFF.

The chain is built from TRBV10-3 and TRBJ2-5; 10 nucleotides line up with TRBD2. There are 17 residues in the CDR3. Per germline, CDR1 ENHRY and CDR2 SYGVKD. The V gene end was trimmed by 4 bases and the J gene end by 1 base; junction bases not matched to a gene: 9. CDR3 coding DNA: TGTGCCATCAGTGGGACCGAGCGGGGGGGGACCCAAGAGACCCAGTACTTC. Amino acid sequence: CAISGTERGGTQETQYF.

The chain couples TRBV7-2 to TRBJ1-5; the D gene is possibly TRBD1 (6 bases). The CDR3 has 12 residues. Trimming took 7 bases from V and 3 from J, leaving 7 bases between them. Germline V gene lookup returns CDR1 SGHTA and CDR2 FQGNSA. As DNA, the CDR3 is TGTGCCAGCACAGGGGCCAATCAGCCCCAGCATTTT. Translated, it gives CASTGANQPQHF.

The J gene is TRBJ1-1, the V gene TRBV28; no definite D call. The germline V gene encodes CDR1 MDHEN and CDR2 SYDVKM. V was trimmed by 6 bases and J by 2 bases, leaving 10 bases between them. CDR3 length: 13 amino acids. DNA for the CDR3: TGTGCCAGCAGCGAGCAGCCTAACACTGAAGCTTTCTTT. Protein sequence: CASSEQPNTEAFF.

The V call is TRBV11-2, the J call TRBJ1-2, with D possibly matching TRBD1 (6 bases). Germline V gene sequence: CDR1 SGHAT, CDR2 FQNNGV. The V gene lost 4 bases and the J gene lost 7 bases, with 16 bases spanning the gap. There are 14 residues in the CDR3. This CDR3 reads CASSSTTGWGGYTF. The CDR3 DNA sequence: TGTGCCAGCAGCTCGACGACAGGATGGGGTGGCTACACCTTC.

This CDR3 reads CASSPSQYGYTF. CDR3 sequence (DNA): TGTGCCAGCTCACCGTCTCAGTATGGCTACACCTTC. The rearrangement links TRBV18 to TRBJ1-2, with no clear D. CDR1 and CDR2 from the germline V gene are KGHSH and LQKENI. V lost 3 bases, J lost 5 bases, and 7 bases lay in between. This CDR3 has 12 residues.

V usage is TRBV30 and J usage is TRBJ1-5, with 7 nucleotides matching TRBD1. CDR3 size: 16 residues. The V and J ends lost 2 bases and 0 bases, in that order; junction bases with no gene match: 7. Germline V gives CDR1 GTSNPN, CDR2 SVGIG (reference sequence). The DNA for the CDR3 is TGTGCCTGGAGTAGAGAGGGGGCTTATAGCAATCAGCCCCAGCATTTT. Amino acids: CAWSREGAYSNQPQHF.

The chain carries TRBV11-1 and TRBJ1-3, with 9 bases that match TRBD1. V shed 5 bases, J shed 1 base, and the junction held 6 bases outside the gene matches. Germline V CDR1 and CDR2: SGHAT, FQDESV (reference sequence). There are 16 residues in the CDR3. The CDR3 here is CASSRTGGASGNTIYF. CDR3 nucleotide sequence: TGTGCCAGCAGCCGTACAGGGGGCGCGTCTGGAAACACCATATATTTT.

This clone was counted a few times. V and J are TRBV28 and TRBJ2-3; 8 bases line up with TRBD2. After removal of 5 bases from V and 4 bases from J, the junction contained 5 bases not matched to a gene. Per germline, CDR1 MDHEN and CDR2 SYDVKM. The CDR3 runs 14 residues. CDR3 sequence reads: CASSERGGPDTQYF. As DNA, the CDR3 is TGTGCCAGCAGTGAACGGGGGGGCCCAGATACGCAGTATTTT.